The T cell receptor (beta chain) under discussion was sequenced for a study of CD8 T cells in ankylosing spondylitis. This clonotype showed up just a few times. The antigen is undetermined. Study-wide points: Clones linked to disease, bearing a CD8+ phenotype, were relatively rare in peripheral blood. One TCR beta motif, made up of eight highly homologous variants, appeared characteristic of ankylosing spondylitis blood.

TCRdb re-analysed the 5' RACE reads in MiXCR, keeping a single row per CDR3 protein. The sample has over 450,000 distinct CDR3 sequences; 10% to 15% are singletons. This CDR3 contains 15 residues. The germline V gene encodes CDR1 DFQATT and CDR2 SNEGSKA (reference sequence). V gave up 6 bases and J gave up 8 bases; unmatched junction bases: 11. This receptor was identified in a male donor with ankylosing spondylitis. Sample: blood, either unsorted or a sorted T cell fraction (not recorded which). This sequence joins TRBV20-1 and TRBJ2-1; 12 bases line up with TRBD2. CDR3 coding DNA: TGCAGTGCCAGACTAGCGGGAGCCCGTCCGGATGAGCAGTTCTTC. This codes for CSARLAGARPDEQFF.